Below are 8 T cell receptor beta chains sequenced from a single sample in a study of blood T cell repertoires in COVID-19. Generated by immunoSEQ multiplex PCR, the TCRdb table keeps only in-frame clones and is missing some. This sample has about 65,000 clones, with 80% to 90% found just once. Sequenced sample: peripheral blood. The receptor source for this set is a man older than 75 with acute or convalescent COVID-19.

The chain employs TRBV20-1 and TRBJ1-1, with D possibly matching TRBD1 (5 bases). CDR1 is DFQATT, CDR2 SNEGSKA, per germline (reference sequence). The CDR3 runs 12 residues. Trimming pared 3 bases from V and 1 base from J, leaving 6 bases between. CDR3 residues: CSASQGNTEAFF. CDR3 DNA: TGCAGTGCTAGTCAGGGGAACACTGAAGCTTTCTTT.

CDR3 DNA sequence: TGTGCCAGCAGCTTAACTGGACTAGCGGGGTATGAGCAGTTCTTC. This encodes CASSLTGLAGYEQFF. The chain joins TRBV7-6 to TRBJ2-1; 12 bases agree with TRBD2. This CDR3 has 15 residues. Germline trimming cut 2 bases from V and 8 bases from J; bases unmatched to any gene: 4. Germline V CDR1 and CDR2: SGHVS, FNYEAQ.

The V call is TRBV5-1, the J call TRBJ2-1; D perhaps matches TRBD2 (6 bases). The ends were cut back, 4 bases at V and 1 base at J, with 9 bases in the middle. Germline values: CDR1 SGHRS, CDR2 YFSETQ. CDR3 length equals 14 residues. The DNA of the CDR3 is TGCGCCAGCAGCGTCGGGGGATCCTACAATGAGCAGTTCTTC. Amino acids: CASSVGGSYNEQFF.

The rearrangement joins TRBV2 to TRBJ2-1, with a weak D call TRBD2 (6 bases). The CDR3 has 17 residues. Germline V gives CDR1 SNHLY, CDR2 FYNNEI. The germline V and J ends were trimmed by 3 bases and 0 bases, with 15 bases remaining between them. This CDR3 is CASSEVSSDSSYNEQFF. CDR3 DNA sequence: TGTGCCAGCAGTGAGGTGTCTAGCGATAGCTCCTACAATGAGCAGTTCTTC.

The V call is TRBV2, the J call TRBJ2-7, with a tentative D call TRBD2 (6 bases). CDR1 and CDR2 (germline): SNHLY, FYNNEI. CDR3 size: 12 residues. CDR3 sequence (DNA): TGTGCAAGCTCGGGGGTGTCCTACGAGCAGTACTTC. Its translation is CASSGVSYEQYF.

J is TRBJ1-1 and V is TRBV2; D gene ambiguous. CDR1 is SNHLY, CDR2 FYNNEI, per germline. Trimming pared 0 bases from V and 5 bases from J, leaving 10 bases between. The CDR3 is made up of 14 amino acids. CDR3: CASSEAGPRTEAFF. CDR3 coding DNA: TGTGCCAGCAGTGAAGCGGGCCCTCGGACTGAAGCTTTCTTT.

The chain uses TRBV2 and TRBJ1-4; 8 bases align to TRBD1. This CDR3 region has 14 residues. Trimming removed 6 bases from V and 8 bases from J; junction bases left unmatched: 8. Germline V lookup: CDR1 SNHLY, CDR2 FYNNEI. CDR3 sequence reads: CASSNRGDWEKLFF. DNA of the CDR3: TGTGCCAGCAGCAACAGGGGGGACTGGGAAAAACTGTTTTTT. The variable domain in full, completed from reference TRBV2 and TRBJ1-4, reads EPEVTQTPSHQVTQMGQEVILRCVPISNHLYFYWYRQILGQKVEFLVSFYNNEISEKSEIFDDQFSVERPDGSNFTLKIRSTKLEDSAMYFCASSNRGDWEKLFFGSGTQLSVL.

V usage is TRBV28 and J usage is TRBJ2-7, with D tentatively TRBD2 (6 bases). Germline CDR1 MDHEN, CDR2 SYDVKM. The CDR3 is made up of 11 amino acids. V was clipped by 10 bases and J by 6 bases, with 13 bases between them. For the CDR3, the DNA is TGTGCCACCATTCTAGCGCGCGAGCAGTACTTC. Protein sequence: CATILAREQYF.